The clone carrying this T cell receptor (beta chain) was observed many times. Antigen: not known. TCRdb redid the calling of the reads with MiXCR, one entry per CDR3 protein. This repertoire shows fewer than 950,000 distinct CDR3 sequences, around a third found once; its top ten account for about an eighth. These data are taken from a study of T cell repertoires in cytomegalovirus infection. In the study overall: HLA-C-restricted CMV epitopes, recently identified, and well-studied HLA-B-restricted ones were used by the study.

Study-level results: Frequencies of public TCR beta families were cumulated, and this identified carriers of CMV plus the relevant HLA.

Germline values: CDR1 SGHVS, CDR2 FQNEAQ. V lost 2 bases to trimming and J lost 3 bases, with 11 bases between them. The CDR3 runs to 14 residues. The rearrangement uses TRBV7-8 and TRBJ2-7; no clear D. The sequence was collected from a human donor in good health (CMV status not recorded). Some clones in this sample may be carry-over from other donors' samples. The material sequenced was cultured CD8+ T cells from PBMCs, taken from culture after CMV antigen stimulation. The CDR3 is CASSLTEVVYEQYF. The CDR3 DNA follows: TGTGCCAGCAGCTTAACGGAAGTTGTCTACGAGCAGTACTTC.